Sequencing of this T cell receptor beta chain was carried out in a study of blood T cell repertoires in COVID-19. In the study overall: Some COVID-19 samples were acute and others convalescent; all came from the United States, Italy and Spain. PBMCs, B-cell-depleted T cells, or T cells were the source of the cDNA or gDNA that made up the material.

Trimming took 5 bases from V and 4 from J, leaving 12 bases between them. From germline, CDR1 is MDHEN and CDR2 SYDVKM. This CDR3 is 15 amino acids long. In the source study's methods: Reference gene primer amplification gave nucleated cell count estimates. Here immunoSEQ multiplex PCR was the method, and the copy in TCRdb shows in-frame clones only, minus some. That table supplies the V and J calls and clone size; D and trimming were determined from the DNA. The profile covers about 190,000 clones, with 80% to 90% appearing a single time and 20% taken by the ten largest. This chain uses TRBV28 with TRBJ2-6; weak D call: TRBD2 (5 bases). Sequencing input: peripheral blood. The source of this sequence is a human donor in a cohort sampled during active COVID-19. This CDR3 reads CASSRGSYGANVLTF. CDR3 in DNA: TGTGCCAGCAGTCGAGGGTCTTACGGGGCCAACGTCCTGACTTTC.